The 6 T cell receptor beta chains below come from one sample, sequenced in a study of blood T cell repertoires in COVID-19. Method: immunoSEQ multiplex PCR; TCRdb's copy keeps in-frame clones and lacks some. The top ten hold about 3% of the sample, which has tens of thousands of clones, about nine tenths seen once. The sequencing input was peripheral blood. The receptors stem from a woman in her forties or fifties with active or convalescent COVID-19.

This clone was seen a single time. The chain carries TRBV29-1 and TRBJ2-2; 7 nucleotides align to TRBD2. J was trimmed by 8 bases and V by 2 bases; bases with no gene match: 2. The CDR3 consists of 12 residues. The germline gives CDR1 SQVTM, CDR2 ANQGSEA. The CDR3 DNA follows: TGCAGCGTTGAACGGGGGGTTGGGGAGCTGTTTTTT. It is translated as CSVERGVGELFF.

A single count supports this clone. V and J are TRBV5-1 and TRBJ2-5; 9 nucleotides match TRBD2. CDR1 is SGHRS, CDR2 YFSETQ, per germline. The CDR3 has 16 amino acids. Trimming removed 0 bases from V and 3 bases from J; junction bases left unmatched: 6. CDR3: CASSLVSRGGEETQYF. In DNA form, the CDR3 reads TGCGCCAGCAGCTTGGTATCGCGGGGGGGCGAAGAGACCCAGTACTTC.

The rearrangement links TRBV5-6 to TRBJ2-5, with 10 bases lining up with TRBD2. The V gene end was trimmed by 4 bases and the J gene end by 5 bases; junction bases not matched to a gene: 11. This CDR3 has 16 residues. Germline V gene data show CDR1 as SGHDT and CDR2 as YYEEEE. The CDR3 loop is CASSRIGLAGEETQYF. CDR3 nucleotide sequence: TGTGCCAGCAGCCGAATTGGGCTAGCGGGGGAGGAGACCCAGTACTTC.

This chain uses TRBV5-1 with TRBJ1-1, with D perhaps TRBD1 (6 bases). The CDR3 consists of 16 residues. V was cut by 4 bases and J by 4 bases, with 20 bases left in between. Germline-derived CDR1 and CDR2 are SGHRS and YFSETQ. The CDR3 DNA reads as TGCGCCAGCAGCCAGAGACAGGTTGCTATCCCCACTGAAGCTTTCTTT. Its translation is CASSQRQVAIPTEAFF.

V gene TRBV7-8 combines with J gene TRBJ2-7; a weak D match, TRBD2 (5 bases). In germline, CDR1 is SGHVS, CDR2 FQNEAQ. The CDR3 contains 12 residues. V lost 5 bases and J 3 bases, leaving 8 bases between the germline ends. Here the CDR3 DNA reads TGTGCCAGCAGCCCTCGGGGCTACGAGCAGTACTTC. Protein product: CASSPRGYEQYF.

This clone was detected only a few times. The chain links TRBV7-6 to TRBJ2-7; 10 bases agree with TRBD1. This CDR3 comprises 12 residues. Trimming at V came to 8 bases and at J to 2 bases, leaving 0 bases not matched to a gene. Germline lookup yields CDR1 SGHVS and CDR2 FNYEAQ. The DNA for the CDR3 is TGTGCCAGCGGACAGGGGGCCTACGAGCAGTACTTC. This encodes CASGQGAYEQYF.